The clone carrying this T cell receptor beta chain was seen repeatedly, ten times or more. The target antigen is unknown. This sample was included in a study of metastatic and nonmetastatic thyroid tumors. Study in general: Repertoires from malignant and benign thyroid patients were compared across blood and tumor or nodule tissue. Study-level results: For both blood and tumor, malignant thyroid tumors reportedly showed significantly higher TCR beta diversity than benign nodules did.

No treatment of any kind had been given to any patient before thyroid surgery. As originally analysed: Clinicopathological groups differed in CDR3, with these differences serving to build a distant-metastasis classifier for papillary thyroid cancer. MiXCR reprocessed the PCR reads for TCRdb. The V and J calls were not made by the authors but by TCRdb's processing. The data contain almost 85,000 clones, around 13% of them singletons. CDR1 is LGHDT and CDR2 is YNNKEL in the germline V gene (reference sequence). Trimming shortened V by 4 bases and J by 0 bases, and 10 bases separated the two germline ends. CDR3 length: 14 residues.

This clonotype was obtained from a female donor with papillary thyroid cancer or a benign thyroid nodule (not recorded which). Some clones in this sample may be carry-over from other donors' samples. Sequencing was performed on tumor tissue. The J gene is TRBJ2-7, the V gene TRBV3-1; D may be TRBD1 (6 bases). The CDR3 region has the DNA TGTGCCAGCAGCCTGGGACACCTCTCCTACGAGCAGTACTTC. Amino acids: CASSLGHLSYEQYF.